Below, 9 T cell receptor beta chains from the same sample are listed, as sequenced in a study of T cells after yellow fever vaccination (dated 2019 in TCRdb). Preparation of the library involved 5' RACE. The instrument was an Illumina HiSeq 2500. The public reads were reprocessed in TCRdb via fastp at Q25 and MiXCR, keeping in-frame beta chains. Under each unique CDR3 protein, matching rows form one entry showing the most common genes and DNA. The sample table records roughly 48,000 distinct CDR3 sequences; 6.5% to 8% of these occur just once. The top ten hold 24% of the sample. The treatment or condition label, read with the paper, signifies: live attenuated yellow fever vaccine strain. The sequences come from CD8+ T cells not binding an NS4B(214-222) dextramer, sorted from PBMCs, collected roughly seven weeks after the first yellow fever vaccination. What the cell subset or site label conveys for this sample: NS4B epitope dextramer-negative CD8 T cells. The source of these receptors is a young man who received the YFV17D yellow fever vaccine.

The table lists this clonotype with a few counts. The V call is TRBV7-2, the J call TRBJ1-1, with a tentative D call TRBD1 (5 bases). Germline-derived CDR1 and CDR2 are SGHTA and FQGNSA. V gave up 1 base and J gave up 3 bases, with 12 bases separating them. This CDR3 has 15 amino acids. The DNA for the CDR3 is TGTGCCAGCAGCTTAGTTCAGGGAGGACACACTGAAGCTTTCTTT. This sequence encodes CASSLVQGGHTEAFF.

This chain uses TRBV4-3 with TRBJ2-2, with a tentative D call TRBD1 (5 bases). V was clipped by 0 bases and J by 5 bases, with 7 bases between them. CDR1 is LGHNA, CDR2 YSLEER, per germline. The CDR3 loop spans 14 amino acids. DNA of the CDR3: TGCGCCAGCAGCCAAGAAGGGGAAACCGGGGAGCTGTTTTTT. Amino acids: CASSQEGETGELFF.

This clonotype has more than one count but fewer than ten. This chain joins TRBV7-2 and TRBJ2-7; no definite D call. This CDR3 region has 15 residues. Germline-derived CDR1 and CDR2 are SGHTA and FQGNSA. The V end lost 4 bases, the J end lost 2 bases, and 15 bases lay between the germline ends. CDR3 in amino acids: CASSSSPGPPYEQYF. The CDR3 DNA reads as TGTGCCAGCAGCTCAAGCCCGGGTCCACCCTACGAGCAGTACTTC.

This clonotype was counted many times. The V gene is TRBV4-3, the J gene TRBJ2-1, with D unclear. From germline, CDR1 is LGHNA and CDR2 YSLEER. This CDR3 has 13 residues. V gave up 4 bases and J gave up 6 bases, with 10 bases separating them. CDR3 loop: CASSPVGVNEQFF. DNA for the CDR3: TGCGCCAGCAGCCCGGTTGGGGTCAATGAGCAGTTCTTC.

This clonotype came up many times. The CDR3 region is CASSEFPGGMDEQFF. The CDR3 coding sequence is TGTGCCAGCAGTGAATTCCCAGGGGGCATGGATGAGCAGTTCTTC. The chain couples TRBV6-1 to TRBJ2-1, with 8 bases identical to TRBD1. J was trimmed by 8 bases and V by 2 bases; bases with no gene match: 8. The CDR3 has 15 residues. Per germline, CDR1 MNHNS and CDR2 SASEGT.

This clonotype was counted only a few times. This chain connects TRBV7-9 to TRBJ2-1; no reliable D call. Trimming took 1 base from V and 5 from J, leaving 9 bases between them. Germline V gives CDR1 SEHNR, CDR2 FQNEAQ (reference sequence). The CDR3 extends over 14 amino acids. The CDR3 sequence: CASSLVARNNEQFF. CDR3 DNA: TGTGCCAGCAGCTTAGTTGCCAGGAACAATGAGCAGTTCTTC.

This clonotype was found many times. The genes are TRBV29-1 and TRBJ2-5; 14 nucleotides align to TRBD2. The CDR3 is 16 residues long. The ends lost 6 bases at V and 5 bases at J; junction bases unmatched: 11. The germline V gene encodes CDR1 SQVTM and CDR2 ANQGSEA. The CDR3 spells CSVRPWGLAGVETQYF. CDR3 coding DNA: TGCAGCGTCCGACCGTGGGGACTAGCGGGGGTTGAGACCCAGTACTTC.

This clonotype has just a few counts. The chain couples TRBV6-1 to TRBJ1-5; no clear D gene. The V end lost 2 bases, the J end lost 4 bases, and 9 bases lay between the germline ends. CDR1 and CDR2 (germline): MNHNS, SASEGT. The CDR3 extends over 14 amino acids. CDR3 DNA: TGTGCCAGCAGTGAATGGAGGTTTAATCAGCCCCAGCATTTT. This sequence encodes CASSEWRFNQPQHF.

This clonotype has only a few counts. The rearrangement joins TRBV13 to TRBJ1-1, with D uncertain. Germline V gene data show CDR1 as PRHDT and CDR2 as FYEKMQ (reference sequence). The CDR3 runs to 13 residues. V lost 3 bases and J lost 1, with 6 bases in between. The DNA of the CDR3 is TGTGCCAGCAGCTTGTGGGGGAACACTGAAGCTTTCTTT. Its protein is CASSLWGNTEAFF.